A single sample is the source of the 5 T cell receptor beta chains below, sequenced in a study of T cells in narcolepsy. Sequencing used immunoSEQ multiplex PCR; TCRdb keeps in-frame clones, though not all of them. The sample has some 30,000 clones; over 70% are singletons. The sample was memory (CD45RA-) CD4+ T cells from blood. The receptor source for this set is a human donor in good health.

The V call is TRBV7-9, the J call TRBJ2-1, with 8 bases that match TRBD2. The V gene end was trimmed by 5 bases and the J gene end by 7 bases; junction bases not matched to a gene: 19. Germline-derived CDR1 and CDR2 are SEHNR and FQNEAQ (reference sequence). This CDR3 has 18 amino acids. CDR3 sequence: CASSPTGRRLAGTNEQFF. The CDR3 coding sequence is TGTGCCAGCAGCCCCACAGGCAGGCGGCTAGCGGGCACAAATGAGCAGTTCTTC.

The CDR3: CASSLNFRGLGNTGELFF. In nucleotides, the CDR3 is TGTGCCAGCAGCTTAAATTTTAGGGGGCTCGGGAACACCGGGGAGCTGTTTTTT. V is TRBV7-3 and J is TRBJ2-2, with 7 bases fitting TRBD1. After removal of 1 base from V and 1 base from J, the junction contained 9 bases not matched to a gene. This CDR3 has 18 amino acids. Germline V gene data show CDR1 as SGHTA and CDR2 as FQGTGA.

Only a few counts were recorded for this clone. The chain joins TRBV10-3 to TRBJ2-3; a possible D gene is TRBD1 (6 bases). This CDR3 spans 18 amino acids. V was cut by 10 bases and J by 1 base, with 27 bases left in between. From germline, CDR1 is ENHRY and CDR2 SYGVKD. CDR3 DNA sequence: TGTGCCACCAAAGATGGGCCGCAAAGCAGGGGACGCACAGATACGCAGTATTTT. This codes for CATKDGPQSRGRTDTQYF.

The V and J genes are TRBV30 and TRBJ1-1; D is undetermined. V lost 0 bases to trimming and J lost 7 bases, with 6 bases between them. Germline CDR1 and CDR2: GTSNPN and SVGIG (reference sequence). This CDR3 comprises 11 residues. CDR3 nucleotide sequence: TGTGCCTGGAGTGTATCGGTTGAAGCTTTCTTT. This sequence encodes CAWSVSVEAFF.

Concerning this clone itself: Other DNA sequences in this sample translate to the same CDR3. This chain joins TRBV18 and TRBJ2-3; D is uncertain. Trimming took 3 bases from V and 3 from J, leaving 7 bases between them. Germline CDR1 reads KGHSH; CDR2 reads LQKENI. This CDR3 region has 13 residues. The CDR3, as DNA: TGTGCCAGCTCACCCACCCGAACAGATACGCAGTATTTT. It is translated as CASSPTRTDTQYF.